Shown below are 10 T cell receptor beta chains from a single sample sequenced in a study of identical twins' blood T cells. One entry per CDR3 protein results from TCRdb running MiXCR on the 5' RACE reads. The data show about 1,300 distinct CDR3 sequences, approximately 75% seen once. The sample comprised PBMCs. These TCRs come from a woman aged 18-49 years in good health.

The chain has TRBV10-3 and TRBJ2-7; tentatively, D is TRBD2 (5 bases). Germline CDR1 and CDR2: ENHRY and SYGVKD. The CDR3 is 15 residues long. Trimming stripped 2 bases from V and 0 bases from J, with 11 bases between. CDR3 in DNA: TGTGCCATCAGTGAGCTCGAGGGCTCCTCCTACGAGCAGTACTTC. It specifies CAISELEGSSYEQYF.

CDR3 sequence reads: CASSYPGMMNTEAFF. The CDR3 bases are TGTGCCAGCAGTTACCCGGGTATGATGAACACTGAAGCTTTCTTT. The chain recombines TRBV6-2 or TRBV6-3 with TRBJ1-1; D ambiguous. Germline V gene lookup returns CDR1 MNHEY and CDR2 SVGEGT. This CDR3 spans 15 amino acids. V lost 2 bases to trimming and J lost 0 bases, with 10 bases between them.

The CDR3 DNA follows: TGTGCCATCAGGGTTTCATCTAGCACAGATACGCAGTATTTT. It yields the protein CAIRVSSSTDTQYF. The chain joins TRBV10-3 to TRBJ2-3; no clear D. V was shortened by 6 bases and J by 0 bases, with 10 bases between the two germline ends. The germline V gene encodes CDR1 ENHRY and CDR2 SYGVKD. This CDR3 comprises 14 residues.

This clonotype was detected a few times. The V and J genes are TRBV12-3 or TRBV12-4 and TRBJ2-3, with D possibly being TRBD1 (6 bases). Trimming pared 2 bases from V and 6 bases from J, leaving 9 bases between. The CDR3 is 13 residues long. CDR3 protein: CASSLRDRDTQYF. CDR3 DNA: TGTGCCAGCAGTTTAAGAGACAGGGATACGCAGTATTTT.

This clonotype occurred a few times. This sequence joins TRBV11-1 and TRBJ1-1; D gene unclear. The CDR3 is made up of 13 amino acids. Germline lookup yields CDR1 SGHAT and CDR2 FQDESV (reference sequence). Trimming took 2 bases from V and 1 from J, leaving 5 bases between them. The CDR3 sequence: CASSLFGNTEAFF. CDR3 nucleotides: TGTGCCAGCAGCTTATTCGGGAACACTGAAGCTTTCTTT.

The chain has TRBV2 and TRBJ2-7, with 7 bases fitting TRBD2. The V and J ends lost 6 bases and 3 bases, in that order; junction bases with no gene match: 2. This CDR3 contains 12 residues. Germline V gene sequence: CDR1 SNHLY, CDR2 FYNNEI. CDR3 in amino acids: CASRGLSYEQYF. DNA for the CDR3: TGTGCCAGCAGGGGACTAAGCTACGAGCAGTACTTC.

The chain recombines TRBV18 with TRBJ1-1; unclear D gene. Trimming stripped 6 bases from V and 0 bases from J, with 14 bases between. Germline V lookup: CDR1 KGHSH, CDR2 LQKENI. The CDR3 is 15 amino acids. The CDR3 DNA is TGTGCCAGCTCCCGGGAACAGAACATGAACACTGAAGCTTTCTTT. This gives the protein CASSREQNMNTEAFF.

On this clonotype: An end of the junction differs from the germline gene, which may be a read error. The chain combines TRBV7-7 with TRBJ2-1, with TRBD2 matching 10 bases. This CDR3 is built from 16 residues. The germline gives CDR1 SSHAT, CDR2 FNYEAQ (reference sequence). The CDR3 DNA sequence: TGTGCTAGCAGCCCCCGATTCCTAGCGGGGGACAATGAGCAGTTCTTC. Encoded protein: CASSPRFLAGDNEQFF.

V usage is TRBV2 and J usage is TRBJ2-5; D gene ambiguous. CDR1 is SNHLY and CDR2 is FYNNEI in the germline V gene. The CDR3 sequence is 14 residues long. The V and J ends lost 1 base and 7 bases respectively, with 13 bases between them. CDR3: CASSEGPYPGTQYF. In nucleotides, the CDR3 is TGTGCCAGCAGTGAAGGGCCTTACCCGGGGACCCAGTACTTC.

The chain joins TRBV29-1 to TRBJ1-1; no firm D call. CDR3 size: 13 residues. Germline CDR1 is SQVTM and CDR2 is ANQGSEA. Trimming took off 7 bases at V and 3 bases at J, with 15 bases between the two ends. CDR3 nucleotide sequence: TGCAGCGCCGAGGACCCCGCAGACACTGAAGCTTTCTTT. Protein sequence: CSAEDPADTEAFF.